Listed below are T cell receptor beta chains from one sample, sequenced in a study of shared clonotypes between healthy human individuals. Assay used: immunoSEQ multiplex PCR; TCRdb lists only in-frame clones, some missing. The table records millions of clones, 90% to 95% of them present only once. The sequenced sample consisted of naive CD4+ T cells sorted from blood. Every receptor here comes from a man between 18 and 35 years old in good health. The CDR3 runs from the conserved cysteine through the conserved F or W. D genes are given only for firm matches. A row's size may be missing; if present it is once, few, many or a size class.

J: TRBJ2-7
size: NA
D: NA
V: TRBV19
CDR3: CASSIGLRAGSSYEQYF
DNA: TGTGCCAGTAGTATCGGGCTGCGGGCAGGGTCATCCTACGAGCAGTACTTC

J: TRBJ2-1
size: NA
D: TRBD2
V: TRBV10-1
CDR3: CASSESWVAGDEQFF
DNA: TGCGCCAGCAGTGAGTCGTGGGTAGCGGGAGATGAGCAGTTCTTC

J: TRBJ1-3
size: NA
D: TRBD1
V: TRBV6-6
CDR3: CASSYKGQGAGNTIYF
DNA: TGTGCCAGCAGTTACAAGGGACAGGGGGCTGGAAACACCATATATTTT

J: TRBJ2-5
size: once
D: NA
V: TRBV10-2
CDR3: CASSAPGGQETQYF
DNA: TGCGCCAGCAGTGCCCCCGGGGGACAAGAGACCCAGTACTTC

J: TRBJ2-2
size: NA
D: TRBD2
V: TRBV10-3
CDR3: CAISESLGLAGRHTGELFF
DNA: TGTGCCATCAGTGAGTCACTGGGACTAGCGGGACGACACACCGGGGAGCTGTTTTTT

J: TRBJ1-2
size: NA
D: NA
V: TRBV28
CDR3: CASSLAAPGTGYTF
DNA: TGTGCCAGCAGTTTGGCAGCCCCAGGTACGGGCTACACCTTC

J: TRBJ2-3
size: NA
D: NA
V: TRBV10-3
CDR3: CAISGWGSGENTQYF
DNA: TGTGCCATCAGTGGGTGGGGGAGTGGGGAAAATACGCAGTATTTT

J: TRBJ1-5
size: NA
D: NA
V: TRBV6-1
CDR3: CASSEAGGHQPQHF
DNA: TGTGCCAGCAGTGAAGCAGGGGGGCACCAGCCCCAGCATTTT

J: TRBJ1-5
size: NA
D: NA
V: TRBV5-5
CDR3: CASSLADTMLAGSQPQHF
DNA: TGTGCCAGCAGCTTGGCCGACACAATGTTGGCAGGGAGTCAGCCCCAGCATTTT

J: TRBJ2-7
size: NA
D: NA
V: TRBV15
CDR3: CATSVGFYEQYF
DNA: TGTGCCACCAGTGTAGGGTTCTACGAGCAGTACTTC

J: TRBJ1-2
size: NA
D: NA
V: TRBV5-1
CDR3: CASSFRTAPNYGYTF
DNA: TGCGCCAGCAGCTTTAGGACAGCTCCTAACTATGGCTACACCTTC

J: TRBJ2-3
size: NA
D: NA
V: TRBV6-6
CDR3: CASSSYIDSTDTQYF
DNA: TGTGCCAGCAGTTCCTACATCGATAGCACAGATACGCAGTATTTT

J: TRBJ1-5
size: NA
D: TRBD1
V: TRBV29-1
CDR3: CSVAEGAFGQPQHF
DNA: TGCAGCGTGGCCGAGGGGGCTTTTGGTCAGCCCCAGCATTTT

J: TRBJ2-7
size: NA
D: TRBD1
V: TRBV6-5
CDR3: CASSPHQTGNEQYF
DNA: TGTGCCAGCAGCCCGCATCAGACAGGGAACGAGCAGTACTTC

J: TRBJ2-2
size: NA
D: NA
V: TRBV7-3
CDR3: CASSLGNTGELFF
DNA: TGTGCCAGCAGCTTGGGGAACACCGGGGAGCTGTTTTTT

J: TRBJ2-1
size: once
D: NA
V: TRBV6-5
CDR3: CASSYSSLSEPGKQFF
DNA: TGTGCCAGCAGTTACTCTTCGTTATCGGAACCCGGCAAGCAGTTCTTC

J: TRBJ2-2
size: NA
D: NA
V: TRBV29-1
CDR3: CSVRGDTGELFF
DNA: TGCAGCGTTCGAGGGGACACCGGGGAGCTGTTTTTT

J: TRBJ1-5
size: NA
D: NA
V: TRBV11-1
CDR3: CASSLASYQPQHF
DNA: TGTGCCAGCAGCTTAGCCTCCTATCAGCCCCAGCATTTT

J: TRBJ2-7
size: NA
D: NA
V: TRBV5-1
CDR3: CASSTEGRVGEQYF
DNA: TGCGCCAGCAGCACCGAGGGCAGGGTAGGCGAGCAGTACTTC

J: TRBJ2-2
size: NA
D: TRBD1
V: TRBV5-4
CDR3: CASSPTWTGTAGELFF
DNA: TGTGCCAGCAGCCCAACGTGGACAGGGACCGCCGGGGAGCTGTTTTTT

J: TRBJ2-7
size: NA
D: NA
V: TRBV10-3
CDR3: CAISEGKVSGQYF
DNA: TGTGCCATCAGTGAGGGGAAGGTTAGCGGGCAGTACTTC

J: TRBJ2-5
size: NA
D: NA
V: TRBV11-2
CDR3: CASSPGSETQYF
DNA: TGTGCCAGCAGCCCGGGGTCGGAGACCCAGTACTTC

J: TRBJ1-1
size: NA
D: NA
V: TRBV6-5
CDR3: CASQTAMNTEAFF
DNA: TGTGCCAGCCAGACAGCTATGAACACTGAAGCTTTCTTT

J: TRBJ1-2
size: NA
D: NA
V: TRBV10-3
CDR3: CAISESGTVLYGYTF
DNA: TGTGCCATCAGTGAGTCGGGTACAGTGCTCTATGGCTACACCTTC

J: TRBJ1-2
size: NA
D: TRBD1
V: TRBV27
CDR3: CASRRTGGYGYTF
DNA: TGTGCCAGCAGAAGAACAGGGGGTTATGGCTACACCTTC

J: TRBJ2-1
size: NA
D: NA
V: TRBV19
CDR3: CASSARVRGGREQFF
DNA: TGTGCCAGTAGTGCCCGGGTGAGGGGCGGTCGGGAGCAGTTCTTC

J: TRBJ1-5
size: NA
D: NA
V: TRBV7-2
CDR3: CASSLEARSLNQPQHF
DNA: TGTGCCAGCAGCTTAGAGGCGCGCTCCCTGAATCAGCCCCAGCATTTT

J: TRBJ1-5
size: NA
D: NA
V: TRBV5-1
CDR3: CASRPDPRDYQPQHF
DNA: TGCGCCAGCAGACCCGACCCCCGGGACTATCAGCCCCAGCATTTT

J: TRBJ1-1
size: NA
D: NA
V: TRBV10-2
CDR3: CASSGASSTEAFF
DNA: TGCGCCAGCAGTGGGGCTAGTAGCACTGAAGCTTTCTTT

J: TRBJ1-6
size: once
D: TRBD1
V: TRBV18
CDR3: CASSPPSGGPPLHF
DNA: TGTGCCAGCTCACCACCGTCAGGGGGACCACCCCTCCACTTT

J: TRBJ2-1
size: NA
D: TRBD1
V: TRBV19
CDR3: CASRDRQGALYEQFF
DNA: TGTGCCAGTAGAGACAGACAGGGGGCCCTGTATGAGCAGTTCTTC

J: TRBJ2-1
size: NA
D: NA
V: TRBV6-5
CDR3: CASFYHTEQFF
DNA: TGTGCCAGCTTTTACCACACTGAGCAGTTCTTC

J: TRBJ2-7
size: once
D: NA
V: TRBV28
CDR3: CASSSSSYRVRYEQYF
DNA: TGTGCCAGCAGTTCCTCGAGCTACAGGGTTAGGTACGAGCAGTACTTC

J: TRBJ2-7
size: NA
D: TRBD1
V: TRBV6-6
CDR3: CASNTGGVYEQYF
DNA: TGTGCCAGCAATACAGGGGGAGTCTACGAGCAGTACTTC

J: TRBJ1-2
size: NA
D: TRBD1
V: TRBV18
CDR3: CASSPLTTGSSFVTYTF
DNA: TGTGCCAGCTCACCACTAACGACAGGGTCATCTTTCGTTACTTACACCTTC

J: TRBJ2-3
size: NA
D: TRBD2
V: TRBV6-1
CDR3: CASRPGTSGLATQYF
DNA: TGTGCCAGCAGACCCGGGACTAGCGGATTGGCTACGCAGTATTTT

J: TRBJ2-7
size: NA
D: TRBD1
V: TRBV28
CDR3: CASSLPGQGVYEQYF
DNA: TGTGCCAGCAGCCTCCCGGGACAGGGGGTTTACGAGCAGTACTTC

J: TRBJ2-7
size: NA
D: TRBD1
V: TRBV7-2
CDR3: CASSPRTGGSEQYF
DNA: TGTGCCAGCAGCCCCCGGACAGGGGGGAGCGAGCAGTACTTC

J: TRBJ2-5
size: NA
D: NA
V: TRBV2
CDR3: CASSENGRGETQYF
DNA: TGTGCCAGCAGTGAAAATGGTAGAGGGGAGACCCAGTACTTC

J: TRBJ2-2
size: NA
D: TRBD1
V: TRBV11-3
CDR3: CASSWGQGETGELFF
DNA: TGTGCCAGCAGCTGGGGACAGGGGGAAACCGGGGAGCTGTTTTTT

J: TRBJ1-4
size: NA
D: NA
V: TRBV7-2
CDR3: CASSLRADEKLFF
DNA: TGTGCCAGCAGCCTGCGGGCTGATGAAAAACTGTTTTTT

J: TRBJ2-1
size: NA
D: NA
V: TRBV27
CDR3: CASSNERANEQFF
DNA: TGTGCCAGCAGTAATGAGCGGGCGAATGAGCAGTTCTTC

J: TRBJ2-5
size: NA
D: TRBD2
V: TRBV7-2
CDR3: CASSPTSGRARETQYF
DNA: TGTGCCAGCAGCCCCACTAGCGGGAGGGCCCGTGAGACCCAGTACTTC

J: TRBJ2-7
size: NA
D: TRBD1
V: TRBV5-1
CDR3: CASSFLWDRGYEQYF
DNA: TGCGCCAGCAGCTTCCTCTGGGACAGGGGCTACGAGCAGTACTTC

J: TRBJ2-7
size: once
D: TRBD1
V: TRBV6-6
CDR3: CASSYSQGPLSYEQYF
DNA: TGTGCCAGCAGTTATTCACAGGGGCCGCTCTCCTACGAGCAGTACTTC

J: TRBJ2-1
size: NA
D: NA
V: TRBV5-1
CDR3: CASSGRGSSYNEQFF
DNA: TGCGCCAGCAGCGGCAGGGGTAGCTCCTACAATGAGCAGTTCTTC

J: TRBJ2-6
size: NA
D: NA
V: TRBV7-3
CDR3: CASSLLGTGANVLTF
DNA: TGTGCCAGCAGCCTTCTAGGAACTGGGGCCAACGTCCTGACTTTC

J: TRBJ2-1
size: NA
D: NA
V: TRBV10-3
CDR3: CAISESLLLSSYNEQFF
DNA: TGTGCCATCAGTGAGTCTTTGCTCTTAAGCTCCTACAATGAGCAGTTCTTC

J: TRBJ2-2
size: NA
D: TRBD2
V: TRBV19
CDR3: CASTGLVGSTGELFF
DNA: TGTGCCAGTACCGGACTAGTTGGTAGCACCGGGGAGCTGTTTTTT

J: TRBJ2-2
size: NA
D: NA
V: TRBV7-2
CDR3: CASSGDTGELFF
DNA: TGTGCCAGCAGCGGAGACACCGGGGAGCTGTTTTTT

J: TRBJ1-4
size: NA
D: NA
V: TRBV21-1
CDR3: CASSKRQGSYQNEKLFF
DNA: TGTGCCAGCAGCAAACGCCAGGGGTCGTACCAAAATGAAAAACTGTTTTTT

J: TRBJ2-7
size: NA
D: TRBD1
V: TRBV6-1
CDR3: CASSAPGQGYPYEQYF
DNA: TGTGCCAGCAGTGCCCCCGGACAGGGGTACCCCTACGAGCAGTACTTC